The rows below give T cell receptor beta chains drawn from one sample of a study of CD8+ T cells in alopecia areata. Some clones are missing from TCRdb's copy, which holds only in-frame ones; the method was immunoSEQ multiplex PCR. The sample has about 140,000 clones, approximately 85% seen once. Sequenced here: CD8+ T cells sorted from blood, sampled at week 4, from a patient treated with tofacitinib. Every receptor here comes from a human donor with alopecia areata. Both conserved end residues are part of each CDR3. A D gene is named only where the DNA matches it firmly. Only part of the rows carry a size: once, few, many, or a class if the clone is expanded.

CDR3nt | CDR3aa | abundance | d_gene | j_gene | v_gene
TGTGCCATCAGTGAGTCATTTTCTGTATCCACCGGGGAGCTGTTTTTT | CAISESFSVSTGELFF | NA | NA | TRBJ2-2 | TRBV10-3
TGCGCCAGCAGCTTGGGACAGGGAGTCTACGAGCAGTACTTC | CASSLGQGVYEQYF | once | TRBD1 | TRBJ2-7 | TRBV5-1
TGTGCCAGCAGTGAATATGAGGGGGGCGACTACGAGCAGTACTTC | CASSEYEGGDYEQYF | once | NA | TRBJ2-7 | TRBV25-1
TGTGCCATCGGACCGGGACGGGAGCTCTCGAACACTGAAGCTTTCTTT | CAIGPGRELSNTEAFF | NA | NA | TRBJ1-1 | TRBV10-3
TGTGCCTGGAGTGTAAGTAACAGGAGAGAGCAGTACTTC | CAWSVSNRREQYF | NA | NA | TRBJ2-7 | TRBV30
TGTGCCAGCAGCACAGGGGGGGAAAGCACAGATACGCAGTATTTT | CASSTGGESTDTQYF | NA | NA | TRBJ2-3 | TRBV21-1
TGTGCCAGCAGCTTCCGGGACACATTCACAGATACGCAGTATTTT | CASSFRDTFTDTQYF | NA | NA | TRBJ2-3 | TRBV7-2
TGTGCCAGCAGCCCTCCCGGACAGGGGGACAATGAGCAGTTCTTC | CASSPPGQGDNEQFF | NA | TRBD1 | TRBJ2-1 | TRBV5-4
TGCGCCAGCAGCTTGGATTCGATTCCTAACTATGGCTACACCTTC | CASSLDSIPNYGYTF | NA | NA | TRBJ1-2 | TRBV5-1
TGTGCCAGCGGCGGACTAGCGGGGGGACAGTTCTTC | CASGGLAGGQFF | NA | TRBD2 | TRBJ2-1 | TRBV7-8
TGTGCCAGCAGCTTAGGCGGACAGGGGGAGACCCAGTACTTC | CASSLGGQGETQYF | few | TRBD1 | TRBJ2-5 | TRBV13
TGCGCCAGCAGTCAACTAGCGGGGGAACAAGAGACCCAGTACTTC | CASSQLAGEQETQYF | NA | TRBD2 | TRBJ2-5 | TRBV5-1
TGTGCCAGCAGCTTAGATCGGACCGGGACTAGCGAGTTCTTC | CASSLDRTGTSEFF | few | TRBD2 | TRBJ2-1 | TRBV11-2
TGTGCCACCAGCTTTACCAATCAGCCCCAGCATTTT | CATSFTNQPQHF | NA | NA | TRBJ1-5 | TRBV15
TGCGCCAGCAGCTTGGGCCAGGGACAAGAGACCCAGTACTTC | CASSLGQGQETQYF | NA | NA | TRBJ2-5 | TRBV5-1
TGTGCCAGCACCCCAACTCGGGACAAGAGCACAGATACGCAGTATTTT | CASTPTRDKSTDTQYF | once | NA | TRBJ2-3 | TRBV7-6
TGTGCCAGCAGCATATCGGGACCGCCTTACGAGCAGTACTTC | CASSISGPPYEQYF | NA | NA | TRBJ2-7 | TRBV11-2
TGTGCCAGCAGCCAAGAGGGCTTCGCTAGCGGGGGGTCCCCCACAGATACGCAGTATTTT | CASSQEGFASGGSPTDTQYF | NA | TRBD2 | TRBJ2-3 | TRBV4-2
TGTGCCAGCAGTGCCGGGTCCTACACTGAAGCTTTCTTT | CASSAGSYTEAFF | NA | NA | TRBJ1-1 | TRBV6-1
TGTGCCAGCAGCTGGTCATTGGGGTCCAGTGGTGAAAAACTGTTTTTT | CASSWSLGSSGEKLFF | NA | NA | TRBJ1-4 | TRBV13
TGTGCCAGCACCCCCTACGGGGCAAGCACAGATACGCAGTATTTT | CASTPYGASTDTQYF | NA | NA | TRBJ2-3 | TRBV27
TGTGCCAGCAGCCAAGAGTACCCAAACGCCATGAACACTGAAGCTTTCTTT | CASSQEYPNAMNTEAFF | NA | NA | TRBJ1-1 | TRBV4-2
TGCAGCGTTGTAGAGGGAAGCTCTGAAGCTTTCTTT | CSVVEGSSEAFF | NA | NA | TRBJ1-1 | TRBV29-1
TGCGCCAGCAGCGAAGGACTAGCGGGGGACCAAGAGACCCAGTACTTC | CASSEGLAGDQETQYF | few | TRBD2 | TRBJ2-5 | TRBV5-1
TGTGCCAGCAGCTTAGCTGAGGGCTACGAGCAGTTCTTC | CASSLAEGYEQFF | NA | NA | TRBJ2-1 | TRBV7-9
TGTGCCAGCAGTCCTTTCCCCGGACAGGGGACCTACGAGCAGTACTTC | CASSPFPGQGTYEQYF | NA | TRBD1 | TRBJ2-7 | TRBV27
TGTGCCAGCAGTCCGGGTGGAAGCTCCTACGAGCAGTACTTC | CASSPGGSSYEQYF | NA | NA | TRBJ2-7 | TRBV2
TGTGCCACCAGCAGAGTTAGGACTGGCACAGATACGCAGTATTTT | CATSRVRTGTDTQYF | NA | NA | TRBJ2-3 | TRBV15
TGTGCCAGCAGCTTATGGGACAGGGGAGGGTGGATCGGCAATCAGCCCCAGCATTTT | CASSLWDRGGWIGNQPQHF | NA | TRBD1 | TRBJ1-5 | TRBV7-3
TGTGCTAGTGGCCAAGGTTGGGGGAGGTCCTACAATGAGCAGTTCTTC | CASGQGWGRSYNEQFF | NA | NA | TRBJ2-1 | TRBV12-5
TGTGCCAGTAGTACCAGCGGGGCCGCCTACGAGCAGTACTTC | CASSTSGAAYEQYF | NA | TRBD2 | TRBJ2-7 | TRBV19
TGTGCCAGCAGCTACCCGGGGGGGAATCAGCCCCAGCATTTT | CASSYPGGNQPQHF | NA | NA | TRBJ1-5 | TRBV6-6
TGCAGCGTTGAAACTGAAGCTTTCTTT | CSVETEAFF | NA | NA | TRBJ1-1 | TRBV29-1
TGTGCCAGCAGTTTGACACTAGCGGGGGGCACAGATACGCAGTATTTT | CASSLTLAGGTDTQYF | NA | TRBD2 | TRBJ2-3 | TRBV6-6